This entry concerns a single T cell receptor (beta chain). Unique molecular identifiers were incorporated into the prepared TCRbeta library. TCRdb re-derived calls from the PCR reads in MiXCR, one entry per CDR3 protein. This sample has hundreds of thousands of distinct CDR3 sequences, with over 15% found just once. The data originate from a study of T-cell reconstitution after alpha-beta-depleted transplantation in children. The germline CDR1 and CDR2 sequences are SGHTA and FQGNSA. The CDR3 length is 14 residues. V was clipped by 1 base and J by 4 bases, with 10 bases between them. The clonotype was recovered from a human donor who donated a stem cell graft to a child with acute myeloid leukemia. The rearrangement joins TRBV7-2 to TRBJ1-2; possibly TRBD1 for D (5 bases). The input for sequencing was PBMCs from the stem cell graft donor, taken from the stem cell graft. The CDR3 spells CASSLDQGIYGYTF. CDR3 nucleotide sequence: TGTGCCAGCAGCTTAGACCAGGGAATCTATGGCTACACCTTC.